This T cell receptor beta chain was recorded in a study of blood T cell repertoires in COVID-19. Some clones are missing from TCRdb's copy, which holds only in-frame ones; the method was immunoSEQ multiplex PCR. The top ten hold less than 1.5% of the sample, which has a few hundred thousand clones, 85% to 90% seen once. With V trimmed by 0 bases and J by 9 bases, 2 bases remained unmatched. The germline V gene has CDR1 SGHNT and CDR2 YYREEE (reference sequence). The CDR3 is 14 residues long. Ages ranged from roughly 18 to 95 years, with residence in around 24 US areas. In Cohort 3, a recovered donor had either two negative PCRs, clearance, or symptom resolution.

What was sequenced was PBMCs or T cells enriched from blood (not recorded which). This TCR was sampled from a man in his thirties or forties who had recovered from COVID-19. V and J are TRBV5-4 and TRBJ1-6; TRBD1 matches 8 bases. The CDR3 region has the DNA TGTGCCAGCAGCTTGGACAGGGGGGGTTCACCCCTCCACTTT. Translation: CASSLDRGGSPLHF.